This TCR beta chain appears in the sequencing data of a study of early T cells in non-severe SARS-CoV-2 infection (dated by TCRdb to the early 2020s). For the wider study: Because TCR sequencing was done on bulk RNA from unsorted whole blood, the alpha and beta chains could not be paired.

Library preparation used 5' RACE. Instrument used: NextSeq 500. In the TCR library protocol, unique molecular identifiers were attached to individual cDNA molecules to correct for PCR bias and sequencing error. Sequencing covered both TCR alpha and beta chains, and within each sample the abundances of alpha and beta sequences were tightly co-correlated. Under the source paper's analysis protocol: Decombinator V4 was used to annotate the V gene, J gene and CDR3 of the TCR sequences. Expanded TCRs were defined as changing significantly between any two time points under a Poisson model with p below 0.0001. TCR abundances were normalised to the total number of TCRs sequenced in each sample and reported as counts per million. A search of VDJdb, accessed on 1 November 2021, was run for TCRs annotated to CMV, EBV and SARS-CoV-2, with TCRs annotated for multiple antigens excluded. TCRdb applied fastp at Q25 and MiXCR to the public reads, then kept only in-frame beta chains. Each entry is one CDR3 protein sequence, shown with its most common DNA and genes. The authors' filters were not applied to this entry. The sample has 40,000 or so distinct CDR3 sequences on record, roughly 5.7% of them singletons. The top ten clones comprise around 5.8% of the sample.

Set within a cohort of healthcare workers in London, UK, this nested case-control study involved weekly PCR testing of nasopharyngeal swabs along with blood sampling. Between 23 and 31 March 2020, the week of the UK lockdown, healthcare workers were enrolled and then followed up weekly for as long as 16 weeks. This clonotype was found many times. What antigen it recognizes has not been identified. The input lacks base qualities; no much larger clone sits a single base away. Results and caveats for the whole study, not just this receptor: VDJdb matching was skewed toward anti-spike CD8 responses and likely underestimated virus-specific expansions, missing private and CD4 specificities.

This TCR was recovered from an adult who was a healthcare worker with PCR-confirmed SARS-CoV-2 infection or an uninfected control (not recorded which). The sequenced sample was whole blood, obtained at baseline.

CDR3 reads: CASSYSEPLQGSNYGYTF. The DNA sequence is as follows: TGTGCCAGCAGTTACTCGGAGCCACTACAGGGCTCTAACTATGGCTACACCTTC. The chain joins TRBV6-5 to TRBJ1-2; tentative D gene TRBD1, with 6 bases matching. The CDR3 goes from the cysteine to the phenylalanine over 18 residues. The sequence is cut down to CDR3 DNA, 54 bases in frame from base 1. From a lookup of the germline V gene, CDR1 and CDR2 are MNHEY and SVGAGI. Relative to germline, V is 0 bases shorter and J is 0 bases shorter, with 17 bases between their ends.